This T cell receptor beta chain was identified during a study of metastatic and nonmetastatic thyroid tumors (dated by TCRdb to the early 2020s). As for the study more broadly: The researchers compared repertoires between peripheral blood samples and tumor or nodule tissue samples from patients with malignant or benign thyroid disease. Broad study findings and their caveats: In both blood and tumor samples, TCR beta diversity was reported to be significantly higher in malignant tumors than in benign nodules.

For this clone: It lacks a known antigen. A read error may be the cause here, since a much bigger clone is one base away.

No treatment had been received by any patient before thyroid surgery. The study retrospectively analysed patient clinical samples collected from the early 2010s to the late 2010s using T-cell receptor beta sequencing. Library creation used PCR. Sequencer: Illumina HiSeq 4000. High-throughput sequencing was used to profile the TCR beta-chain CDR3 region of every patient. Per the authors' processing: Drawing on CDR3 differences between clinicopathological groups, the researchers built a classifier meant to tell apart patients with distant-metastatic papillary thyroid cancer. Repertoire diversity was assessed with the Shannon index, and tumor-blood repertoire similarity with the Morisita-Horn index. The raw public data were reprocessed by TCRdb itself: fastp quality trimming at Q25, MiXCR clonotype calling, in-frame beta chains only. The V and J calls, along with clone size, are taken from TCRdb and not from the paper's own processing. Within this sample are tens of thousands of clones, with 24% of them counted one time only. Approximately 15% of the sample belongs to the ten largest clones.

This TCR derives from a female donor with papillary thyroid cancer or a benign thyroid nodule (not recorded which). Some clones in this sample may be carry-over from other donors' samples. The sequenced sample consisted of tumor tissue.

The DNA sequence follows: TGCGCCAGCAGCCCCGGGACCCAAGAGACCCAGTACTTC. The translation is CASSPGTQETQYF. The chain couples TRBV5-1 to TRBJ2-5; the D call is possibly TRBD1 or TRBD2, each sharing 5 bases. Deletion took 4 bases off V and 1 base off J, with a span of 8 bases between the germline ends. The germline V gene specifies SGHRS as CDR1 and YFSETQ as CDR2. Including cysteine and phenylalanine, the CDR3 has 13 amino acids. Just the 39-base CDR3 DNA is kept, in frame starting at base 1. Here the CDR3 is joined to the reference TRBV5-1 and TRBJ2-5 genes, and the full variable domain is: KAGVTQTPRYLIKTRGQQVTLSCSPISGHRSVSWYQQTPGQGLQFLFEYFSETQRNKGNFPGRFSGRQFSNSRSEMNVSTLELGDSALYLCASSPGTQETQYFGPGTRLLVL.